Following are 15 T cell receptor beta chains from one sample sequenced in a study of blood T cell repertoires in COVID-19 (dated by TCRdb to the early 2020s). Receptors were amplified or captured by the immunoSEQ multiplex PCR assay. As stored in TCRdb, this immuneACCESS dataset retains in-frame rearrangements with V and J assigned. A fraction of the clones does not appear; measured against another copy, unresolved V genes explain less than half of the discrepancy, and the remainder lacks a known reason. The sample table lists 85,000 to 130,000 clones, roughly four fifths of them with a count of one. About 14% of the sample comes from the top ten. The specimen was peripheral blood. The source is a woman aged 55-69 years with acute or convalescent COVID-19.

The chain has TRBV25-1 and TRBJ2-1, with TRBD2 matching 9 bases. The V gene end was trimmed by 2 bases and the J gene end by 6 bases; junction bases not matched to a gene: 11. Germline V gene sequence: CDR1 MGHDK, CDR2 SYGVNS. The CDR3 has 17 residues. This CDR3 reads CASSEEGSGRHSNEQFF. The CDR3 DNA sequence: TGTGCCAGCAGTGAAGAAGGTAGCGGGAGACATAGCAATGAGCAGTTCTTC. Complete variable domain (other parts from reference TRBV25-1 and TRBJ2-1): EADIYQTPRYLVIGTGKKITLECSQTMGHDKMYWYQQDPGMELHLIHYSYGVNSTEKGDLSSESTVSRIRTEHFPLTLESARPSHTSQYLCASSEEGSGRHSNEQFFGPGTRLTVL.

This chain joins TRBV5-1 and TRBJ2-7, with a weak D call TRBD2 (5 bases). Germline CDR1 is SGHRS and CDR2 is YFSETQ. CDR3 length equals 14 residues. Trimming took 6 bases from V and 0 from J, leaving 13 bases between them. The CDR3 bases are TGCGCCAGCACGAGGGATTGGGACTCCTACGAGCAGTACTTC. Residues: CASTRDWDSYEQYF.

The sample holds a few counts of this clone. The same CDR3 can be traced to other DNA sequences in this sample. J is TRBJ1-4 and V is TRBV18; 10 nucleotides align to TRBD1. The CDR3 runs 15 residues. The V gene's germline CDR1 is KGHSH and CDR2 LQKENI. Trimming cost V 3 bases and J 6 bases; bases outside gene matches: 4. This CDR3 reads CASSPRGTGDEKLFF. CDR3 sequence (DNA): TGTGCCAGCTCACCCCGCGGGACAGGGGATGAAAAACTGTTTTTT.

The chain recombines TRBV5-6 with TRBJ2-3; 7 bases line up with TRBD2. The CDR3 contains 14 residues. The junction had 3 bases not matched to a gene; V was cut back by 5 bases and J by 0 bases. Per the germline V gene, CDR1 is SGHDT and CDR2 is YYEEEE. For the CDR3, the DNA is TGTGCCAGCAGGCGGGAGATTAGCACAGATACGCAGTATTTT. This translates into CASRREISTDTQYF.

The chain joins TRBV14 to TRBJ2-5; 7 bases are a match to TRBD2. V lost 4 bases, J lost 4 bases, and 6 bases stayed unmatched. The CDR3 is 14 amino acids. Germline V lookup: CDR1 SGHDN, CDR2 FVKESK. The CDR3 nucleotides are TGTGCCAGCAGCCGAAGAACGGGGGGAGAGACCCAGTACTTC. As protein: CASSRRTGGETQYF.

This chain links TRBV5-1 with TRBJ1-5, with TRBD1 as a possible D gene (5 bases). Trimming took 4 bases from V and 9 from J, leaving 17 bases between them. From germline, CDR1 is SGHRS and CDR2 YFSETQ. This CDR3 comprises 14 residues. Written as DNA, the CDR3 is TGCGCCAGCAGCCCCCTCCAGGGAAATGGGCCCCAGCATTTT. This translates into CASSPLQGNGPQHF. Variable domain in full (rest from reference TRBV5-1 and TRBJ1-5): KAGVTQTPRYLIKTRGQQVTLSCSPISGHRSVSWYQQTPGQGLQFLFEYFSETQRNKGNFPGRFSGRQFSNSRSEMNVSTLELGDSALYLCASSPLQGNGPQHFGDGTRLSIL.

This rearrangement joins TRBV27 to TRBJ1-1, with 7 bases that match TRBD1. This CDR3 comprises 13 residues. Germline CDR1 is MNHEY and CDR2 is SMNVEV (reference sequence). V shed 5 bases, J shed 3 bases, and the junction held 3 bases outside the gene matches. The CDR3 bases are TGTGCCAGCAGTCCGGACAGGTACACTGAAGCTTTCTTT. Translating gives CASSPDRYTEAFF.

V gene TRBV7-9 combines with J gene TRBJ1-5, with TRBD1 as a possible D gene (5 bases). The ends were cut back, 1 base at V and 7 bases at J, with 14 bases in the middle. The CDR3 is 15 amino acids. From germline, CDR1 is SEHNR and CDR2 FQNEAQ (reference sequence). CDR3 nucleotide sequence: TGTGCCAGCAGCTTAGGAGGTATAAGGGGACAGCCCCAGCATTTT. This sequence encodes CASSLGGIRGQPQHF.

Details on this clone: The same CDR3 arises from other DNA sequences in this sample as well. The J gene is TRBJ2-1, the V gene TRBV19, with 7 bases aligning to TRBD1. In germline, CDR1 is LNHDA, CDR2 SQIVND (reference sequence). The CDR3 has 15 residues. V shed 3 bases, J shed 4 bases, and the junction held 6 bases outside the gene matches. The CDR3 region is CASSIAGGPYNEQFF. The CDR3 DNA sequence: TGTGCCAGTAGTATCGCAGGGGGACCTTACAATGAGCAGTTCTTC.

V gene TRBV30 combines with J gene TRBJ2-1, with TRBD2 identical over 8 bases. Germline V gene lookup returns CDR1 GTSNPN and CDR2 SVGIG (reference sequence). The CDR3 has 13 amino acids. Germline trimming cut 0 bases from V and 7 bases from J; bases unmatched to any gene: 2. CDR3 coding DNA: TGTGCCTGGAGTGTAGGGACTAGGAATGAGCAGTTCTTC. Amino acids: CAWSVGTRNEQFF.

This chain joins TRBV15 and TRBJ1-6; the D is unclear. V lost 5 bases to trimming and J lost 7 bases, with 6 bases between them. Looked up from germline, CDR1 is LNHNV and CDR2 is YYDKDF (reference sequence). CDR3 length: 12 amino acids. The CDR3, as DNA: TGTGCCACCAGCGGGCCGAATTCACCCCTCCACTTT. Protein product: CATSGPNSPLHF.

The chain has TRBV30 and TRBJ2-1; 8 bases align to TRBD2. The CDR3 spans 14 residues. The trim removed 3 bases at V and 8 bases at J, leaving 9 bases unmatched. Germline assignment: CDR1 GTSNPN and CDR2 SVGIG (reference sequence). CDR3 nucleotide sequence: TGTGCCTGGAGAGGGAAGCGGGAGTGGGATGAGCAGTTCTTC. Its protein is CAWRGKREWDEQFF.

The V gene is TRBV6-5, the J gene TRBJ1-6; 7 bases fit TRBD1. The CDR3 covers 14 residues. Germline lookup yields CDR1 MNHEY and CDR2 SVGAGI. The V and J ends lost 6 bases and 8 bases, in that order; junction bases with no gene match: 7. The CDR3 DNA reads TGTGCCAGCAGCTCAACAGGGGCGGATTCACCCCTCCACTTT. As protein: CASSSTGADSPLHF.

The chain uses TRBV19 and TRBJ1-4, with no clear D. V gave up 6 bases and J gave up 14 bases, with 22 bases separating them. Germline CDR1 LNHDA, CDR2 SQIVND (reference sequence). CDR3 length: 14 residues. The CDR3 DNA reads TGTGCCAGTAGCCCAGACTCACTCATGGTACGGCTGTTTTTT. Translated: CASSPDSLMVRLFF.

V and J are TRBV11-3 and TRBJ2-1; 8 bases agree with TRBD1. The germline V gene has CDR1 SGHNT and CDR2 YENEEA. The CDR3 covers 15 residues. V shed 1 base and J 4 bases; nucleotides not matched to a gene: 3. The CDR3, as DNA: TGTGCCAGCAGCTTAGGCAGGGGGCAATACAATGAGCAGTTCTTC. Amino acids: CASSLGRGQYNEQFF.